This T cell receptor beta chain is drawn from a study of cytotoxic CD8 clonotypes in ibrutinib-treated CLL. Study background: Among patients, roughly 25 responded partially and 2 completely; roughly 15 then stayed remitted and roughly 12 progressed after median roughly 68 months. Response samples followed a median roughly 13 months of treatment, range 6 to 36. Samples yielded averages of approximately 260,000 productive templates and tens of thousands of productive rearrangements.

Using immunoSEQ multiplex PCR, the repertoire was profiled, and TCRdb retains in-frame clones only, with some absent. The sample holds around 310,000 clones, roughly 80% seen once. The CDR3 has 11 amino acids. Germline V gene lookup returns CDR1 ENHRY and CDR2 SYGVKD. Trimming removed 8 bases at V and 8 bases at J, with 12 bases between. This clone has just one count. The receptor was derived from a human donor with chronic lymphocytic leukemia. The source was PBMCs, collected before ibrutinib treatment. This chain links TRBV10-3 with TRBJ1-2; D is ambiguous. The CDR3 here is CAIVSEIGYTF. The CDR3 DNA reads TGTGCCATCGTCTCGGAGATCGGCTACACCTTC.